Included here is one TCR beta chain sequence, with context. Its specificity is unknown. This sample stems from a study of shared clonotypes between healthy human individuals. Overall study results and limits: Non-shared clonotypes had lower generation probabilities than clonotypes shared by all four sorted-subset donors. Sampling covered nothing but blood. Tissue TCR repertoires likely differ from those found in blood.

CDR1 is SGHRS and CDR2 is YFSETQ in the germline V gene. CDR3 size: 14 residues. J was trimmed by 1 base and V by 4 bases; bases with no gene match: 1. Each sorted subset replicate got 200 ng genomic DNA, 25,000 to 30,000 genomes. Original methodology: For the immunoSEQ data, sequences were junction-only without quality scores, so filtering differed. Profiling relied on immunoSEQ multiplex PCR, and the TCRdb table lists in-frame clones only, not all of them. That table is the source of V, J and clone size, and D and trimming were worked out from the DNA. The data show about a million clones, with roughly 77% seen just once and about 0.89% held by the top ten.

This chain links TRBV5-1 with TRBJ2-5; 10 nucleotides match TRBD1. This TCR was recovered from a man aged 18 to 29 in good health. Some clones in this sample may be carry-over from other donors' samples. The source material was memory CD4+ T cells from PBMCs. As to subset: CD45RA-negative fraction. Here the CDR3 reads CASSRTGGQETQYF. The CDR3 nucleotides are TGCGCCAGCAGCCGGACAGGGGGCCAAGAGACCCAGTACTTC.